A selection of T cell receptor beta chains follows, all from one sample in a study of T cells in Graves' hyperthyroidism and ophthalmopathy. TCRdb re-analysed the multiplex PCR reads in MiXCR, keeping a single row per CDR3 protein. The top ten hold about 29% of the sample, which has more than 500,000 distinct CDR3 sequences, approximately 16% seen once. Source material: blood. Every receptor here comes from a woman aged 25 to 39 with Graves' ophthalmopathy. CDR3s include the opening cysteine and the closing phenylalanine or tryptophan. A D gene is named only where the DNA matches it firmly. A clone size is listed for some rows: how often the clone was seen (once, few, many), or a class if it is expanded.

cdr3_aa: CASSEAGNWGTQYF; cdr3_nt: TGTGCCAGCAGTGAAGCAGGGAATTGGGGTACGCAGTATTTT; d_call: -; j_call: TRBJ2-3; clone_size: few; v_call: TRBV6-1
cdr3_aa: CASSTKTGGDGYTF; cdr3_nt: TGTGCCAGCTCAACTAAGACAGGGGGTGATGGCTACACCTTC; d_call: TRBD1; j_call: TRBJ1-2; clone_size: many; v_call: TRBV18
cdr3_aa: CASSNGAGGSSEAFF; cdr3_nt: TGCGCCAGCAGCAATGGTGCAGGGGGCAGCTCTGAAGCTTTCTTT; d_call: TRBD1; j_call: TRBJ1-1; clone_size: few; v_call: TRBV5-1
cdr3_aa: CAGIDRGLITDTQYF; cdr3_nt: TGTGCCGGCATAGACAGGGGCCTAATCACAGATACGCAGTATTTT; d_call: TRBD1; j_call: TRBJ2-3; clone_size: -; v_call: TRBV6-1
cdr3_aa: CASSQEVDWGGTSTDTQYF; cdr3_nt: TGTGCCAGCAGCCAAGAGGTGGATTGGGGAGGCACTAGCACAGATACGCAGTATTTT; d_call: -; j_call: TRBJ2-3; clone_size: few; v_call: TRBV4-2
cdr3_aa: CASSKDPSYNEQFF; cdr3_nt: TGTGCCAGCAGCAAGGACCCCTCCTACAATGAGCAGTTCTTC; d_call: -; j_call: TRBJ2-1; clone_size: many; v_call: TRBV6-2/TRBV6-3
cdr3_aa: CASSQTREASGVREQFF; cdr3_nt: TGCGCCAGCAGCCAAACCAGGGAAGCTAGCGGGGTACGAGAGCAGTTCTTC; d_call: TRBD2; j_call: TRBJ2-1; clone_size: -; v_call: TRBV4-1
cdr3_aa: CASSYMATGGTGELFF; cdr3_nt: TGTGCCAGCAGTTATATGGCCACAGGGGGCACCGGGGAGCTGTTTTTT; d_call: TRBD1; j_call: TRBJ2-2; clone_size: -; v_call: TRBV6-1
cdr3_aa: CASSPQGVNTGELFF; cdr3_nt: TGTGCCAGCAGTCCACAGGGTGTTAACACCGGGGAGCTGTTTTTT; d_call: -; j_call: TRBJ2-2; clone_size: many; v_call: TRBV12-3/TRBV12-4
cdr3_aa: CASTGLAGFNEQFF; cdr3_nt: TGTGCCAGCACTGGACTAGCGGGTTTCAATGAGCAGTTCTTC; d_call: TRBD2; j_call: TRBJ2-1; clone_size: -; v_call: TRBV2
cdr3_aa: CASSRSTGGLQTEAFF; cdr3_nt: TGTGCCAGCAGCCGCTCTACAGGGGGCCTCCAGACTGAAGCTTTCTTT; d_call: TRBD1; j_call: TRBJ1-1; clone_size: many; v_call: TRBV3-1
cdr3_aa: CSVDSRTTYGYTF; cdr3_nt: TGCAGCGTGGACAGTCGCACCACCTATGGCTACACCTTC; d_call: -; j_call: TRBJ1-2; clone_size: few; v_call: TRBV29-1
cdr3_aa: CASRWGYGYTF; cdr3_nt: TGTGCCAGCAGGTGGGGCTATGGCTACACCTTC; d_call: -; j_call: TRBJ1-2; clone_size: few; v_call: TRBV12-3/TRBV12-4
cdr3_aa: CASRITGGGIGTEAFF; cdr3_nt: TGTGCCAGCAGAATTACAGGGGGAGGAATCGGGACTGAAGCTTTCTTT; d_call: TRBD1; j_call: TRBJ1-1; clone_size: few; v_call: TRBV28
cdr3_aa: CASSQKMGSPLLEQYF; cdr3_nt: TGCGCCAGCAGCCAAAAAATGGGCAGCCCCCTTCTCGAGCAGTACTTC; d_call: -; j_call: TRBJ2-7; clone_size: -; v_call: TRBV4-1
cdr3_aa: CASSGQEDSNQPQHF; cdr3_nt: TGTGCCAGCAGCGGACAGGAAGATAGCAATCAGCCCCAGCATTTT; d_call: TRBD1; j_call: TRBJ1-5; clone_size: many; v_call: TRBV28
cdr3_aa: CASSLSGLAGSQGSYNEQFF; cdr3_nt: TGTGCCAGCAGTTTATCGGGACTAGCGGGATCGCAAGGCTCCTACAATGAGCAGTTCTTC; d_call: TRBD2; j_call: TRBJ2-1; clone_size: -; v_call: TRBV12-3/TRBV12-4
cdr3_aa: CSVEGDGGDTQYF; cdr3_nt: TGCAGCGTTGAAGGGGACGGGGGAGATACGCAGTATTTT; d_call: -; j_call: TRBJ2-3; clone_size: many; v_call: TRBV29-1
cdr3_aa: CASSSDRNTGELFF; cdr3_nt: TGTGCCAGCAGCTCCGACAGGAACACCGGGGAGCTGTTTTTT; d_call: -; j_call: TRBJ2-2; clone_size: many; v_call: TRBV7-9
cdr3_aa: CASSPGASGRIGEQFF; cdr3_nt: TGTGCCAGCAGCCCAGGGGCTAGCGGGAGAATAGGTGAGCAGTTCTTC; d_call: TRBD2; j_call: TRBJ2-1; clone_size: -; v_call: TRBV7-7
cdr3_aa: CASSPTGGSGTDTQYF; cdr3_nt: TGTGCCAGCTCACCCACGGGCGGGAGTGGCACAGATACGCAGTATTTT; d_call: TRBD2; j_call: TRBJ2-3; clone_size: few; v_call: TRBV18
cdr3_aa: CASHGQGGEKLFF; cdr3_nt: TGTGCCAGTCACGGACAGGGTGGTGAAAAACTGTTTTTT; d_call: TRBD1; j_call: TRBJ1-4; clone_size: -; v_call: TRBV19
cdr3_aa: CATSRDGDTGELFF; cdr3_nt: TGTGCCACCAGCAGAGACGGAGACACCGGGGAGCTGTTTTTT; d_call: -; j_call: TRBJ2-2; clone_size: few; v_call: TRBV15
cdr3_aa: CASSFGSGLETQYF; cdr3_nt: TGTGCCAGCAGCTTTGGTAGCGGGCTCGAGACCCAGTACTTC; d_call: TRBD2; j_call: TRBJ2-5; clone_size: -; v_call: TRBV7-2
cdr3_aa: CSAEDRGISYNEQFF; cdr3_nt: TGCAGTGCGGAGGACAGGGGTATCTCCTACAATGAGCAGTTCTTC; d_call: TRBD1; j_call: TRBJ2-1; clone_size: many; v_call: TRBV20-1
cdr3_aa: CASAGSGQPQHF; cdr3_nt: TGTGCCAGCGCAGGGTCCGGTCAGCCCCAGCATTTT; d_call: -; j_call: TRBJ1-5; clone_size: -; v_call: TRBV27
cdr3_aa: CASSLGRLARNEQFF; cdr3_nt: TGTGCCAGCAGCTTGGGTCGGCTAGCGCGGAATGAGCAGTTCTTC; d_call: -; j_call: TRBJ2-1; clone_size: many; v_call: TRBV11-2
cdr3_aa: CASSLTSGSYEQFF; cdr3_nt: TGTGCCAGCAGTCTGACTAGCGGGAGTTATGAGCAGTTCTTC; d_call: TRBD2; j_call: TRBJ2-1; clone_size: many; v_call: TRBV7-2
cdr3_aa: CASGREGSTDTQYF; cdr3_nt: TGTGCCAGCGGTAGGGAGGGCAGCACAGATACGCAGTATTTT; d_call: TRBD2; j_call: TRBJ2-3; clone_size: many; v_call: TRBV7-9
cdr3_aa: CASSPWTSGRMSSYNEQFF; cdr3_nt: TGTGCCAGCAGTCCCTGGACTAGCGGGAGGATGAGCTCCTACAATGAGCAGTTCTTC; d_call: TRBD2; j_call: TRBJ2-1; clone_size: many; v_call: TRBV28
cdr3_aa: CASRSPGANYGYTF; cdr3_nt: TGTGCCAGCAGATCCCCCGGGGCTAACTATGGCTACACCTTC; d_call: -; j_call: TRBJ1-2; clone_size: many; v_call: TRBV28
cdr3_aa: CASSEWDRGGGNQPQHF; cdr3_nt: TGTGCCAGCTCAGAATGGGACAGGGGAGGAGGCAATCAGCCCCAGCATTTT; d_call: TRBD1; j_call: TRBJ1-5; clone_size: few; v_call: TRBV18